This TCR beta chain was found in a study of T cells in localized non-small cell lung cancer. General study findings and limits: Median around 60 top-100 tumor clones were shared with paired adjacent lung. Higher T cell density in the blood was associated with longer overall survival, whereas higher adjacent-lung clonality associated with shorter survival.

As regards this clone: Its antigen is undetermined.

Method: immunoSEQ multiplex PCR; TCRdb's copy keeps in-frame clones and lacks some. The table has over 8,500 clones, 92% seen once. Germline CDR1 SGDLS, CDR2 YYNGEE. V shed 0 bases, J shed 9 bases, and the junction held 9 bases outside the gene matches. This CDR3 has 16 amino acids. The sample consisted of peripheral blood, taken before any cancer treatment. This chain links TRBV9 with TRBJ1-6, with 7 bases lining up with TRBD1. The origin of this receptor is a woman aged 35 to 70 with stage I squamous cell lung carcinoma. In nucleotides, the CDR3 is TGTGCCAGCAGCGTAGCCGAGGGGGCGCAGTTTTCACCCCTCCACTTT. Its protein is CASSVAEGAQFSPLHF.